Listed below are T cell receptor beta chains from one sample, sequenced in a study of CD8 T cells in Susac syndrome. TCRdb re-called the immunoSEQ multiplex PCR reads through MiXCR, storing one row per CDR3 protein. Of 200,000 to 250,000 distinct CDR3 sequences listed, roughly 96% are singletons. The sample comprised CD4+ T cells from PBMCs. These receptor sequences come from a human donor with multiple sclerosis. Each CDR3 is given with its conserved first and last residue. A D gene is named only where the DNA matches it firmly. The size field is filled for only some rows; it gives once, few, many or a size class.

D	J	V	size	CDR3	DNA
NA	TRBJ2-1	TRBV7-2	NA	CASSFSTVGYNEQFF	TGTGCCAGCAGTTTCTCGACAGTAGGCTACAATGAGCAGTTCTTC
TRBD2	TRBJ2-7	TRBV5-1	NA	CASSWGGTNYEQYF	TGCGCCAGCAGCTGGGGAGGGACCAACTACGAGCAGTACTTC
NA	TRBJ1-1	TRBV5-1	NA	CASSSGQRGYTEAFF	TGCGCCAGCAGCTCGGGCCAGAGGGGTTACACTGAAGCTTTCTTT
NA	TRBJ2-3	TRBV7-9	NA	CASSFGLDTQYF	TGTGCCAGCAGCTTTGGTTTAGATACGCAGTATTTT
NA	TRBJ2-5	TRBV29-1	NA	CSVDGQQETQYF	TGCAGCGTTGATGGCCAGCAAGAGACCCAGTACTTC
TRBD1	TRBJ1-2	TRBV29-1	NA	CSVAGGVLGGHTF	TGCAGCGTAGCAGGGGGCGTCTTGGGTGGCCACACCTTC
TRBD2	TRBJ2-7	TRBV30	NA	CACSTGTSGRAVSYEQYF	TGTGCCTGCTCGACCGGGACTAGCGGGAGGGCGGTATCCTACGAGCAGTACTTC
NA	TRBJ2-7	TRBV11-3	NA	CASSLGGTPNEQYF	TGTGCCAGCAGCTTAGGTGGGACCCCCAACGAGCAGTACTTC
TRBD2	TRBJ2-1	TRBV4-1	NA	CASRSLAGNNEQFF	TGCGCCAGCAGGAGCCTAGCGGGGAACAATGAGCAGTTCTTC
NA	TRBJ1-4	TRBV9	NA	CASSVGDARAEKLFF	TGTGCCAGCAGCGTAGGGGATGCCCGGGCCGAAAAACTGTTTTTT
NA	TRBJ2-7	TRBV10-3	NA	CAISELAGEQYF	TGTGCCATCAGTGAGTTGGCGGGAGAGCAGTACTTC
NA	TRBJ2-4	TRBV4-1	once	CASSQVYRNIQYF	TGCGCCAGCAGCCAAGTGTACAGAAACATTCAGTACTTC
TRBD2	TRBJ2-5	TRBV27	NA	CASRRLAGGRQETQYF	TGTGCCAGCAGAAGACTAGCGGGAGGGCGGCAAGAGACCCAGTACTTC
NA	TRBJ1-1	TRBV5-1	NA	CASSFGAGIGNTEAFF	TGCGCCAGCAGCTTTGGCGCAGGGATTGGGAACACTGAAGCTTTCTTT
NA	TRBJ2-7	TRBV20-1	NA	CSARDGGTPSYEQYF	TGCAGTGCTAGAGATGGGGGGACACCTTCATACGAGCAGTACTTC
NA	TRBJ2-3	TRBV7-3	NA	CASSPTALSTDTQYF	TGTGCCAGCAGCCCGACAGCATTAAGCACAGATACGCAGTATTTT
TRBD1	TRBJ1-2	TRBV29-1	NA	CSVEVRQGTGYTF	TGCAGCGTTGAAGTAAGACAGGGAACGGGCTACACCTTC
NA	TRBJ1-5	TRBV3-1	NA	CASSQQANQPQHF	TGTGCCAGCAGCCAGCAGGCAAATCAGCCCCAGCATTTT
NA	TRBJ1-2	TRBV10-2	NA	CASSVDRRGGYTF	TGCGCCAGCAGCGTGGACCGAAGGGGAGGCTACACCTTC
TRBD2	TRBJ2-3	TRBV9	NA	CASSATSGYTDTQYF	TGTGCCAGCAGCGCGACTAGCGGGTACACAGATACGCAGTATTTT
NA	TRBJ2-7	TRBV20-1	NA	CSARRYLGSSYEQYF	TGCAGTGCCAGGAGGTATCTGGGAAGCTCCTACGAGCAGTACTTC
TRBD1	TRBJ2-5	TRBV20-1	NA	CSAHKGQGGETQYF	TGCAGTGCTCATAAAGGACAGGGAGGAGAGACCCAGTACTTC